A single sample is the source of the 8 T cell receptor beta chains below, sequenced in a study of vaccination and CD4 T cells after COVID-19. Treatment given: 10-day PBMC culture with coronavirus spike peptide pools or control peptides (ViraFEST assay). Samples of CD4+ T cells were obtained from the unexposed donor before the COVID-19 pandemic (2011-2018). For these TCRs, the target antigens are not known. Sequencing of DNA taken from cultured CD4+ T cells relied on the Oncomine TCR Beta short-read assay. Using its own MiXCR run on the PCR reads, TCRdb lists one record per CDR3 protein. This sample carries roughly 7,000 distinct CDR3 sequences, just over 40% of them seen once, and the ten largest clones take approximately 40%. The sequenced sample was CD4+ T cells from blood, cultured in vitro. The receptors were sampled from a human donor in good health.

The CDR3 DNA sequence: TGCGCCAGCAGTCTGGACAGGGAAATTTCACCCCTCCACTTT. This codes for CASSLDREISPLHF. The chain links TRBV5-1 to TRBJ1-6; 8 bases fit TRBD1. Unmatched junction bases numbered 7, after V lost 5 bases and J lost 9 bases. The germline V gene encodes CDR1 SGHRS and CDR2 YFSETQ. The CDR3 loop spans 14 amino acids.

The rearrangement uses TRBV5-4 and TRBJ1-5, with D hard to call. This CDR3 has 14 amino acids. Trimming stripped 4 bases from V and 2 bases from J, with 10 bases between. CDR1 and CDR2 (germline): SGHNT, YYREEE (reference sequence). The CDR3 protein is CASSGDAGNQPQHF. The CDR3 DNA follows: TGTGCCAGCAGCGGGGATGCAGGCAATCAGCCCCAGCATTTT.

V and J are TRBV24-1 and TRBJ2-2, with TRBD1 matching 11 bases. V dropped 4 bases and J dropped 5; count of bases not matched to a gene: 5. The CDR3 covers 16 residues. The germline V gene has CDR1 KGHDR and CDR2 SFDVKD. CDR3 residues: CATSEPGQGVTGELFF. The CDR3 bases are TGTGCCACCAGTGAACCGGGACAGGGGGTAACCGGGGAGCTGTTTTTT.

V and J are TRBV28 and TRBJ1-2; D remains unclear. V lost 7 bases to trimming and J lost 4 bases, with 16 bases between them. This CDR3 is 14 amino acids long. Germline loops: CDR1 MDHEN, CDR2 SYDVKM. The CDR3 here is CASTEGGNSYGYTF. The DNA for the CDR3 is TGTGCCAGCACCGAAGGTGGGAATTCCTATGGCTACACCTTC.

V and J are TRBV28 and TRBJ2-7; maybe TRBD1 (5 bases). Germline V gives CDR1 MDHEN, CDR2 SYDVKM. Trimming pared 6 bases from V and 3 bases from J, leaving 15 bases between. The CDR3 is 14 residues long. As DNA, the CDR3 is TGTGCCAGCAGCCCCCGGGCAGGGTTCTACGAGCAGTACTTC. Its protein is CASSPRAGFYEQYF.

The chain carries TRBV11-2 and TRBJ2-4; no firm D call. Trimming removed 4 bases at V and 3 bases at J, with 10 bases between. This CDR3 has 14 residues. The V gene's germline CDR1 is SGHAT and CDR2 FQNNGV. The CDR3 loop reads CASSSRSYKNIQYF. The CDR3 DNA follows: TGTGCCAGCAGCTCCAGGAGTTACAAAAACATTCAGTACTTC.

V and J are TRBV6-2 or TRBV6-3 and TRBJ1-6; maybe TRBD1 (5 bases). Trimming removed 3 bases from V and 7 bases from J, with 16 bases in between. The germline CDR1 and CDR2 sequences are MNHEY and SVGEGT. The CDR3 has 16 amino acids. The CDR3: CASSYTRAGPNSPLHF. Here the CDR3 DNA reads TGTGCCAGCAGTTATACGAGGGCAGGGCCCAATTCACCCCTCCACTTT.

The chain employs TRBV7-6 and TRBJ2-7; D possibly matches TRBD1 or TRBD2 (6 bases each). Trimming removed 1 base at V and 7 bases at J, with 11 bases between. The CDR3 runs to 13 residues. Per the germline V gene, CDR1 is SGHVS and CDR2 is FNYEAQ. Here the CDR3 DNA reads TGTGCCAGCAGCTTAGGGGTAGGGGGGGAGCAGTACTTC. Translation gives CASSLGVGGEQYF.